Listed below are T cell receptor beta chains from one sample, sequenced in a study of blood T cell repertoires in COVID-19. Sequencing used immunoSEQ multiplex PCR; TCRdb keeps in-frame clones, though not all of them. The data show roughly 95,000 clones, with more than 75% seen just once and roughly 18% held by the top ten. Sequenced: peripheral blood. The receptors originated from an elderly man with acute or convalescent COVID-19. The CDR3 runs from the conserved cysteine through the conserved F or W.

j_call cdr3_length v_call cdr3_aa
TRBJ2-1 17 TRBV7-7 CASNTPARLAVNNEQFF
TRBJ1-6 15 TRBV7-2 CASSPSGAENSPLHF
TRBJ2-5 16 TRBV2 CASSGPLGQGGETQYF
TRBJ1-5 13 TRBV30 CACRDRGNQPQHF
TRBJ2-1 14 TRBV6-2/TRBV6-3 CASSYSIREDEQFF
TRBJ2-2 15 TRBV5-1 CASSLAGTNTGELFF
TRBJ1-5 16 TRBV7-2 CASNAGDRVGDQPQHF
TRBJ2-1 12 TRBV28 CASSLWADEQFF
TRBJ1-1 13 TRBV12-3/TRBV12-4 CASRTSANTEAFF
TRBJ1-1 14 TRBV27 CASIPRLMNTEAFF
TRBJ1-4 14 TRBV30 CAWRGQATNEKLFF
TRBJ2-7 14 TRBV3-1/TRBV3-2 CASSFSGDLDEQYF
TRBJ2-3 17 TRBV12-5 CASGSSLAGGGTDTQYF
TRBJ2-7 14 TRBV4-1 CASSQVASTYEQYF
TRBJ1-1 14 TRBV19 CASSSQKQAAAAFF
TRBJ2-5 16 TRBV4-1 CASSHGGQGARETQYF
TRBJ2-1 14 TRBV9 CASSAVPRDRGHFF
TRBJ2-1 12 TRBV6-5 CASTPGFNEQFF
TRBJ1-4 16 TRBV5-8 CASTITSGTDNEKLFF
TRBJ2-2 16 TRBV11-3 CASSLTRQGSSGELFF
TRBJ1-2 16 TRBV7-2 CASSLAPMTGGVGYTF
TRBJ2-2 17 TRBV27 CASSLLGLAGGTGELFF
TRBJ1-5 15 TRBV6-2/TRBV6-3 CASSYRGSTYQPQHF
TRBJ1-1 15 TRBV3-1/TRBV3-2 CASSRGWGLDTEAFF
TRBJ1-6 12 TRBV6-6 CASSYDNKPLHF
TRBJ2-2 17 TRBV13 CASSLVPASANTGELFF
TRBJ1-1 15 TRBV28 CASSPQQGMNTEAFF
TRBJ1-2 15 TRBV19 CASSTALRGTGGYTF
TRBJ1-3 21 TRBV3-1/TRBV3-2 CASSRVRREGGLFSSGNTIYF